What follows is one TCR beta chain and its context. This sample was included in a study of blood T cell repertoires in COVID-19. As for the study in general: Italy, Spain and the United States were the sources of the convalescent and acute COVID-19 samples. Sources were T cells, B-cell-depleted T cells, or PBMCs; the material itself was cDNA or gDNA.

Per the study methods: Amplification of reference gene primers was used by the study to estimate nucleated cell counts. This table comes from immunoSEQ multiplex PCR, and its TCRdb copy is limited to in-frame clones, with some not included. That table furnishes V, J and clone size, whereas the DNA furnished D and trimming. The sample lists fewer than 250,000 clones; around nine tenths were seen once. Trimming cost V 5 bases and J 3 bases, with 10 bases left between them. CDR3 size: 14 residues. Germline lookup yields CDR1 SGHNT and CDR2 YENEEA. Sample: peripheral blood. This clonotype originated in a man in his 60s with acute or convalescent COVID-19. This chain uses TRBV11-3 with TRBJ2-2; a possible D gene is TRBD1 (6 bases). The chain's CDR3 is CASSHQGYTGELFF. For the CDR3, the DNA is TGTGCCAGCAGCCACCAGGGGTACACCGGGGAGCTGTTTTTT.